Included here is one TCR beta chain sequence, with context. Its antigen is not identified. This entry belongs to a study of identical twins. Via MiXCR, TCRdb re-called the 5' RACE reads, giving one row per CDR3 protein. The data show fewer than 650,000 distinct CDR3 sequences, with 7% to 7.5% seen just once and about 1.6% held by the top ten. This CDR3 has 13 residues. V was cut by 3 bases and J by 0 bases, with 6 bases left in between. Germline V lookup: CDR1 SGHRS, CDR2 YFSETQ. Whole-study results and caveats: Shared out-of-frame alpha sequences (those common to twins) showed excess low generation probability.

The same sample was also studied in work on yellow fever vaccine responses in identical twins.

The clonotype comes from a young woman in good health. This rearrangement joins TRBV5-1 to TRBJ1-1, with D uncertain. Sample: PBMCs. As DNA, the CDR3 is TGCGCCAGCAGCTCGAATTTGAACACTGAAGCTTTCTTT. It encodes CASSSNLNTEAFF.